This T cell receptor (beta chain) emerged from a study of cytomegalovirus exposure and HLA in healthy donors. Study context: There were nearly 120 million unique TCR beta sequences, drawn from 150 million to 200 million T cells, in an earlier analysis.

Germline lookup yields CDR1 SQVTM and CDR2 ANQGSEA. This CDR3 is built from 18 residues. A multiplex PCR was run with 60 Vbeta primers and 13 Jbeta primers. Assay used: immunoSEQ multiplex PCR; TCRdb lists only in-frame clones, some missing. Altogether 99,000 or so clones are present, 69% being singletons, with the ten largest covering more than 2.5%. Sequencing was done on a sample of PBMCs. This chain connects TRBV29-1 to TRBJ2-5; 9 bases are a match to TRBD1. Matching the DNA end better, TRBJ2-7 makes the J call doubtful. This receptor was obtained from a man under 40 in good health and CMV-seronegative. The CDR3 DNA reads TGCAGCGTTGAATCTAGGGGGGGACAGGGAGGATTGGCCTACGAGCAGTACTTC. Residues: CSVESRGGQGGLAYEQYF.